This T cell receptor (beta chain) derives from a study of T-cell reconstitution after alpha-beta-depleted transplantation in children. During its preparation, the TCRbeta library received unique molecular identifiers. Using its own MiXCR run on the PCR reads, TCRdb lists one record per CDR3 protein. The sample consists of fewer than 500,000 distinct CDR3 sequences, over 40% of them appearing once. The CDR3 extends over 13 amino acids. CDR1 is SQVTM, CDR2 ANQGSEA, per germline. V was cut by 6 bases and J by 1 base, with 9 bases left in between. The sample was PBMCs, taken before TCRalphabeta/CD19-depleted stem cell transplant. The chain joins TRBV29-1 to TRBJ1-4; D unclear. This clonotype was sampled from a girl aged 2-10 years with aplastic anemia, due to receive a stem cell transplant. Here the CDR3 DNA reads TGCAGCGTCTCGACCGGAACTAATGAAAAACTGTTTTTT. Encoded protein: CSVSTGTNEKLFF.